The source of this TCR beta chain is a study of PD-L1 blockade in urothelial cancer. The assay was immunoSEQ multiplex PCR, and TCRdb's table has in-frame clones only and misses some. The repertoire holds about 110,000 clones, with around 90% as singletons. As to time point: peripheral blood 6 weeks after treatment start. The input for sequencing was PBMCs, taken around atezolizumab (anti-PD-L1) treatment. The receptor was derived from a man aged 60-69 years with urothelial cancer.

The CDR3 sequence is CASSKPGLAGGETQYF. CDR3 DNA sequence: TGCGCCAGCAGTAAACCGGGACTAGCGGGAGGAGAGACCCAGTACTTC. V gene TRBV5-1 combines with J gene TRBJ2-5; 15 bases match TRBD2. The V gene end was trimmed by 5 bases and the J gene end by 4 bases; junction bases not matched to a gene: 6. This CDR3 contains 16 residues. Germline V lookup: CDR1 SGHRS, CDR2 YFSETQ.